The rows below give T cell receptor beta chains drawn from one sample of a study of shared clonotypes between healthy human individuals. Assay: immunoSEQ multiplex PCR; the TCRdb copy retains only in-frame clones and omits some. This table holds nearly 2 million clones, approximately 95% found once. The sequenced sample was naive CD8+ T cells sorted from blood. These TCRs come from a man between 18 and 29 years old in good health. CDR3s include the opening cysteine and the closing phenylalanine or tryptophan. The D gene is left open where the match is weak. Size is stated for part of the rows, as once, few or many counts, or as a class when the clone is expanded.

d_call clone_size j_call v_call cdr3_nt cdr3_aa
TRBD1 - TRBJ2-7 TRBV19 TGTGCCAGTGCCGGGACAGGGAGCTACGAGCAGTACTTC CASAGTGSYEQYF
- - TRBJ2-5 TRBV5-6 TGTGCCAGCAGCCATCAGGACGGCGAGACCCAGTACTTC CASSHQDGETQYF
TRBD2 - TRBJ2-7 TRBV9 TGTGCCAGCAGCGTCGACGGGACTAGCGGGAACGAGCAGTACTTC CASSVDGTSGNEQYF
- - TRBJ1-1 TRBV5-1 TGCGCCAGCAGCTTGGAAGGCCCCCGATCGGTCACTGAAGCTTTCTTT CASSLEGPRSVTEAFF
- many TRBJ1-1 TRBV4-1 TGCGCCAGCAGCCAAGGGAACACTGAAGCTTTCTTT CASSQGNTEAFF
TRBD2 once TRBJ2-7 TRBV6-5 TGTGCCAGCAGTTACGGACTAGCGGGAGTTGAGCAGTACTTC CASSYGLAGVEQYF
TRBD1 - TRBJ2-7 TRBV5-1 TGCGCCAGCAGCCCGGTGGACAGGGTAGTCGACGAGCAGTACTTC CASSPVDRVVDEQYF
- few TRBJ1-2 TRBV28 TGTGCCAGCAGCCCTGAACAGGGATCGGCGGCGGGCTACACCTTC CASSPEQGSAAGYTF
- - TRBJ1-4 TRBV20-1 TGCATGGGAGGTGAAAAACTGTTTTTT CMGGEKLFF
- - TRBJ1-5 TRBV15 TGTGCCACCAGCAGAGATCGGGGAGTCGCTCAGCCCCAGCATTTT CATSRDRGVAQPQHF
- - TRBJ1-3 TRBV18 TGTGCCAGCTCCACGGACCGATTAATATATTTT CASSTDRLIYF
TRBD1 - TRBJ2-2 TRBV6-5 TGTGCCAGCAGTCGGGACAGGGCCGACACCGGGGAGCTGTTTTTT CASSRDRADTGELFF
- - TRBJ2-2 TRBV27 TGTGCCAGCAGTCCGTCCGGGGAGCTGTTTTTT CASSPSGELFF
- - TRBJ2-1 TRBV4-3 TGCGCCAGCAGCCCCCGATCGGCCAGTCCGGTCGATGAGCAGTTCTTC CASSPRSASPVDEQFF
TRBD2 - TRBJ2-3 TRBV15 TGTGCCACCTATCTAGCGGGAGTTACAGATACGCAGTATTTT CATYLAGVTDTQYF
TRBD1 - TRBJ1-3 TRBV5-1 TGCGCCAGCAGCTCGGGACAGGGGGCTTCTGGAAACACCATATATTTT CASSSGQGASGNTIYF
- - TRBJ1-1 TRBV5-1 TGCGCCAGCAGCCCAGGTACGGAAGCTTTCTTT CASSPGTEAFF
TRBD2 - TRBJ2-7 TRBV5-3 TGTGCCAGAGTCAAGGGTCCGGGGCTAGCGGGAGGACAAGAGCAGTACTTC CARVKGPGLAGGQEQYF
- - TRBJ2-1 TRBV19 TGTGCCAGTAGTATCAGGGGCTCCTACAATGAGCAGTTCTTC CASSIRGSYNEQFF
- - TRBJ1-1 TRBV5-1 TGCGCCAGCAGCCCCGGGGGAAGAGCTGAAGCTTTCTTT CASSPGGRAEAFF
TRBD1 - TRBJ2-7 TRBV5-1 TGCGCCAGCAGCGCGGGACAGGGGGCGGGCTACGAGCAGTACTTC CASSAGQGAGYEQYF
- - TRBJ2-5 TRBV5-4 TGTGCCAGCAGCTCAGTTCTACTCCAAGAGACCCAGTACTTC CASSSVLLQETQYF
- - TRBJ2-1 TRBV4-3 TGCGCCAGCAGCGAACACCCGAGTGGGTCCTACAATGAGCAGTTCTTC CASSEHPSGSYNEQFF
- - TRBJ2-1 TRBV4-1 TGCGCCAGCAGCCAAGATGGGGATGAGCAGTTCTTC CASSQDGDEQFF
- - TRBJ2-5 TRBV4-1 TGCGCCAGCAGCCTCCGCCAGACAAGGCCGCAAGAGACCCAGTACTTC CASSLRQTRPQETQYF
- - TRBJ1-2 TRBV4-1 TGCGCCAGCAGCCAAGAGGGAACAGGGTATCATGGCTACACCTTC CASSQEGTGYHGYTF
TRBD2 - TRBJ2-1 TRBV6-5 TGTGCCAGCAGTTACGCGGGAGGGGCCGGGGATGAGCAGTTCTTC CASSYAGGAGDEQFF
- - TRBJ1-1 TRBV4-3 TGCGCCAGCAGCCCGGACAGTCTGAACACTGAAGCTTTCTTT CASSPDSLNTEAFF
- few TRBJ2-5 TRBV14 TGTGCCAGCAGCCCGGATGGGGAAGAGACCCAGTACTTC CASSPDGEETQYF
TRBD1 - TRBJ2-3 TRBV5-1 TGCGCCAGCAGCTTGGACAGGGGGCAGGCAGATACGCAGTATTTT CASSLDRGQADTQYF
- - TRBJ2-5 TRBV9 TGTGCCAGCAGCCCCTCTGGGGCATCGCGGGAGACCCAGTACTTC CASSPSGASRETQYF
TRBD1 - TRBJ1-2 TRBV5-6 TGTGCCAGCAGCTTGGAAACAGGGGCCGTAGTCTATGGCTACACCTTC CASSLETGAVVYGYTF
- - TRBJ1-6 TRBV5-6 TGTGCCAGCAGCTTCCAGGACATTTCACCCCTCCACTTT CASSFQDISPLHF
- - TRBJ2-1 TRBV5-6 TGTGCCAGCAGCGGCATTCGACAGGGAGGCAATGAGCAGTTCTTC CASSGIRQGGNEQFF
- - TRBJ2-7 TRBV7-9 TGTGCCAGCAGCTTAAGCCAGGGTGTCGCATACGAGCAGTACTTC CASSLSQGVAYEQYF
- once TRBJ2-5 TRBV11-2 TGTGCCAGCAGCACCCGGACAGTCGAAGAGACCCAGTACTTC CASSTRTVEETQYF
- - TRBJ1-1 TRBV6-6 TGTGCCAGCAGAACACAGAACACTGAAGCTTTCTTT CASRTQNTEAFF
- once TRBJ2-7 TRBV9 TGTGCCAGCAGCGTAGCACCGGGCCCCATCTACGAGCAGTACTTC CASSVAPGPIYEQYF
- - TRBJ2-7 TRBV5-1 TGCGCCAGCAGCTTCGACGGCTACGAGCAGTACTTC CASSFDGYEQYF
- - TRBJ2-7 TRBV29-1 TGCAGCTCCTCAGGGGAGGGGGGAACCTACGAGCAGTACTTC CSSSGEGGTYEQYF
TRBD2 - TRBJ2-2 TRBV28 TGTGCCGGGGCAAGCGCGGGAGGTATCGGGGAGCTGTTTTTT CAGASAGGIGELFF
- - TRBJ2-7 TRBV25-1 TGTGCCAGCAGTGAGGGGTCTTTCACTCTCTACGAGCAGTACTTC CASSEGSFTLYEQYF
- - TRBJ2-2 TRBV7-2 TGTGCCAGCAGCTTAGTGCCCGGGGAGCTGTTTTTT CASSLVPGELFF
TRBD1 - TRBJ2-2 TRBV29-1 TGCAGCGTTCAACACCACAGGGGCACCGGGGAGCTGTTTTTT CSVQHHRGTGELFF
- once TRBJ1-6 TRBV6-1 TGTGCCAGCAGTGGACCGGCCAGTCCCGGGGGGTATAATTCACCCCTCCACTTT CASSGPASPGGYNSPLHF
- - TRBJ2-2 TRBV5-6 TGTGCCAGCAGCTTGGGGGAGTTCGCGAACACCGGGGAGCTGTTTTTT CASSLGEFANTGELFF
- once TRBJ2-7 TRBV11-3 TGTGCCAGCAGCGCGGGGACAGCCTCCTACGAGCAGTACTTC CASSAGTASYEQYF
- - TRBJ1-4 TRBV5-4 TGTGCCAGCAGCCAAAGCGGGGGTCGGACTGAAAAACTGTTTTTT CASSQSGGRTEKLFF
- - TRBJ2-3 TRBV2 TGTGCCACCCTAGGACAGACACCCAGCACAGATACGCAGTATTTT CATLGQTPSTDTQYF
- - TRBJ2-7 TRBV28 TGTGCCAGCAGTTTACGCGGCGGGACCTACGAGCAGTACTTC CASSLRGGTYEQYF
- - TRBJ2-3 TRBV11-2 TGTGCCAGCAGCGCGGACCAGACAGATACGCAGTATTTT CASSADQTDTQYF
- - TRBJ2-5 TRBV15 TGTGCCACCAGCAGAGATCGTAGGGAGACCCAGTACTTC CATSRDRRETQYF
- - TRBJ2-1 TRBV7-3 TGTGCCAGCAGCTCAACGGGGGACGTTGAGCAGTTCTTC CASSSTGDVEQFF
- - TRBJ1-2 TRBV9 TGTGCCAGCAGCGTAGTGTCGGGGGACTATGGCTACACCTTC CASSVVSGDYGYTF
TRBD1 once TRBJ1-1 TRBV30 TGTGCCTGGACCTCTGGGACAGGGCAATACACTGAAGCTTTCTTT CAWTSGTGQYTEAFF